This section outlines one TCR beta chain sequence together with its context. J was trimmed by 2 bases and V by 4 bases; bases with no gene match: 9. The CDR3 is made up of 16 amino acids. Germline V CDR1 and CDR2: KGHSY, FQNENV. The data belong to a study of control samples from healthy donors and cancer patients. Produced via immunoSEQ multiplex PCR; TCRdb's table is partial and in-frame only. The table shows about 130,000 clones, with around 92% occurring only once. The sequence derives from a man older than 75 with head and neck cancer. The chain has TRBV16 and TRBJ2-7; 9 bases fit TRBD1. Sample: PBMCs. The CDR3 DNA is TGTGCCAGCAGCCGCTCCCCCGGGACAGGGCCCTACGAGCAGTACTTC. It yields the protein CASSRSPGTGPYEQYF. Looking up the rest from reference TRBV16 and TRBJ2-7 gives the full variable domain: GEEVAQTPKHLVRGEGQKAKLYCAPIKGHSYVFWYQQVLKNEFKFLISFQNENVFDETGMPKERFSAKCLPNSPCSLEIQATKLEDSAVYFCASSRSPGTGPYEQYFGPGTRLTVT.